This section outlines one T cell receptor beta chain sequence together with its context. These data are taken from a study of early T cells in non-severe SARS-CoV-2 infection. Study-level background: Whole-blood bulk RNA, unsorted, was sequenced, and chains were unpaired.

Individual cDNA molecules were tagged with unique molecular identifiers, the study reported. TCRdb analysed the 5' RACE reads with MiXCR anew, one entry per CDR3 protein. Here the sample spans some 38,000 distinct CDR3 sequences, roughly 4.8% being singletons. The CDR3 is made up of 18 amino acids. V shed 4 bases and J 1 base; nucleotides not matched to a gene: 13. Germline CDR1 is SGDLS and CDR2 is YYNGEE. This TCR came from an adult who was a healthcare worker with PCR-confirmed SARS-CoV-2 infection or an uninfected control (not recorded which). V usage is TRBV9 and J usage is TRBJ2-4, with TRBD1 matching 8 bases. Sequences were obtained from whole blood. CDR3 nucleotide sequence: TGTGCCAGCAGCTCTCGGACAGGGCGATCTTACGCCAAAAACATTCAGTACTTC. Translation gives CASSSRTGRSYAKNIQYF.